Listed below are T cell receptor beta chains from one sample, sequenced in a study of T cell changes during pregnancy in multiple sclerosis. Libraries were prepared by immunoSEQ multiplex PCR; TCRdb keeps only in-frame clonotypes and omits some of them. This table holds tens of thousands of clones, roughly 89% found once. The material sequenced was peripheral blood, taken in the second trimester of pregnancy. Receptors were obtained from a female donor with multiple sclerosis, enrolled in a pregnancy study. Each CDR3 is given with its conserved first and last residue. A D gene is named only where the DNA matches it firmly. Clone size, where shown, is once, few, many, or a class for clones that have expanded.

CDR3 DNA: TGTGCCAGCTCACCACAGACAGGGGGCTTGGGGCAGCCCCAGCATTTT
CDR3 protein: CASSPQTGGLGQPQHF
clone size: -
J gene: TRBJ1-5
D gene: TRBD1
V gene: TRBV18

CDR3 DNA: TGTGCCAGCAGCCACCATAAGCGGGGCGGAAGCACAGATACGCAGTATTTT
CDR3 protein: CASSHHKRGGSTDTQYF
clone size: -
J gene: TRBJ2-3
D gene: TRBD2
V gene: TRBV9

CDR3 DNA: TGCGCCAGCAGCCAAGGGGCAGGGGCTCACACAGGACAGCCCCAGCATTTT
CDR3 protein: CASSQGAGAHTGQPQHF
clone size: once
J gene: TRBJ1-5
D gene: -
V gene: TRBV4-3

CDR3 DNA: TGTGCCAGCAGCTCTTGGGGCCGGGAGCTGTTTTTT
CDR3 protein: CASSSWGRELFF
clone size: -
J gene: TRBJ2-2
D gene: -
V gene: TRBV7-3

CDR3 DNA: TGCAGTGCCACCTCAGGGGACGAGCAGTACTTC
CDR3 protein: CSATSGDEQYF
clone size: -
J gene: TRBJ2-7
D gene: -
V gene: TRBV20-1

CDR3 DNA: TGTGCCAGCAGCTCTTTCCCCGGGGACAGGTTCAATCAGCCCCAGCATTTT
CDR3 protein: CASSSFPGDRFNQPQHF
clone size: -
J gene: TRBJ1-5
D gene: TRBD1
V gene: TRBV7-9

CDR3 DNA: TGCAGCGTTGTCCCCACAGGGCGAAGTGACTATGGCTACACCTTC
CDR3 protein: CSVVPTGRSDYGYTF
clone size: -
J gene: TRBJ1-2
D gene: -
V gene: TRBV29-1

CDR3 DNA: TGTGCCAGCAGTTATGGAGGGGGAAACACCATATATTTT
CDR3 protein: CASSYGGGNTIYF
clone size: -
J gene: TRBJ1-3
D gene: -
V gene: TRBV27

CDR3 DNA: TGTGCCAGCAGTAACAAGGGACAGGCCTACTCCTACAATGAGCAGTTCTTC
CDR3 protein: CASSNKGQAYSYNEQFF
clone size: -
J gene: TRBJ2-1
D gene: TRBD1
V gene: TRBV27

CDR3 DNA: TGTGCCAGCAGCTTATTGCCCAGGGGATGGGCTAGCGGGGATGTGGGGAATGAGCAGTTCTTC
CDR3 protein: CASSLLPRGWASGDVGNEQFF
clone size: -
J gene: TRBJ2-1
D gene: TRBD2
V gene: TRBV7-3

CDR3 DNA: TGTGCCAGCAGCGGGACAGGGAGATCCGCAGATACGCAGTATTTT
CDR3 protein: CASSGTGRSADTQYF
clone size: -
J gene: TRBJ2-3
D gene: TRBD1
V gene: TRBV6-1

CDR3 DNA: TGTGCCAGCAGCCGCCGTGGGGGCTTAAACACTGAAGCTTTCTTT
CDR3 protein: CASSRRGGLNTEAFF
clone size: -
J gene: TRBJ1-1
D gene: -
V gene: TRBV7-9

CDR3 DNA: TGTGCCAGCATAGGGACACCCTCCTCCTACGAGCAGTACTTC
CDR3 protein: CASIGTPSSYEQYF
clone size: -
J gene: TRBJ2-7
D gene: -
V gene: TRBV6-5

CDR3 DNA: TGTGCCAGCAGCCAGGGACTAGGTGTCCACGAGCAGTACTTC
CDR3 protein: CASSQGLGVHEQYF
clone size: -
J gene: TRBJ2-7
D gene: TRBD2
V gene: TRBV7-8

CDR3 DNA: TGCGCCAGCAGCCAAGAATTGGGGACAGGGGGCGACGAGCAGTACTTC
CDR3 protein: CASSQELGTGGDEQYF
clone size: medium-sized
J gene: TRBJ2-7
D gene: TRBD1
V gene: TRBV4-3

CDR3 DNA: TGTGCCAGCAGGACCAGGACAGGGCCTAGCACAGATACGCAGTATTTT
CDR3 protein: CASRTRTGPSTDTQYF
clone size: -
J gene: TRBJ2-3
D gene: TRBD1
V gene: TRBV6-6

CDR3 DNA: TGTGCTAGCAACTACGATGGCTACACCTTC
CDR3 protein: CASNYDGYTF
clone size: -
J gene: TRBJ1-2
D gene: -
V gene: TRBV7-7

CDR3 DNA: TGCGCCAGCAGCCAACGCGGGGGCCTAAGCACAGATACGCAGTATTTT
CDR3 protein: CASSQRGGLSTDTQYF
clone size: -
J gene: TRBJ2-3
D gene: -
V gene: TRBV4-1

CDR3 DNA: TGTGCCAGCAGCGTAGGGGACAGGGTCACAGATACGCAGTATTTT
CDR3 protein: CASSVGDRVTDTQYF
clone size: once
J gene: TRBJ2-3
D gene: TRBD1
V gene: TRBV9

CDR3 DNA: TGTGCCAGCAGCAAACCGGGACAGGGGCCCTACGAGCAGTACTTC
CDR3 protein: CASSKPGQGPYEQYF
clone size: once
J gene: TRBJ2-7
D gene: -
V gene: TRBV21-1

CDR3 DNA: TGTGCCAGCAGCCAAGAAGCAGGGATCCCTGAAGCTTTCTTT
CDR3 protein: CASSQEAGIPEAFF
clone size: -
J gene: TRBJ1-1
D gene: -
V gene: TRBV14

CDR3 DNA: TGTGCCAGCAAGGAGGGCCTAGAGACCCAGTACTTC
CDR3 protein: CASKEGLETQYF
clone size: -
J gene: TRBJ2-5
D gene: -
V gene: TRBV2

CDR3 DNA: TGTGCCAGCAGTGAGAGGGAAGGACTGATTGAAGCTTTCTTT
CDR3 protein: CASSEREGLIEAFF
clone size: -
J gene: TRBJ1-1
D gene: -
V gene: TRBV2

CDR3 DNA: TGTGCCAGCAGCCTCGCCGGTCCGAACACTGAAGCTTTCTTT
CDR3 protein: CASSLAGPNTEAFF
clone size: -
J gene: TRBJ1-1
D gene: -
V gene: TRBV11-2

CDR3 DNA: TGTGCCAGCAGCCCCATAGCGGGGGCCATCACAGATACGCAGTATTTT
CDR3 protein: CASSPIAGAITDTQYF
clone size: once
J gene: TRBJ2-3
D gene: TRBD2
V gene: TRBV7-6

CDR3 DNA: TGCGCCAGCAGTGGCCCTCTGGGCGGGGGTAATGAAAAACTGTTTTTT
CDR3 protein: CASSGPLGGGNEKLFF
clone size: -
J gene: TRBJ1-4
D gene: -
V gene: TRBV10-2

CDR3 DNA: TGTGCCAGCAGTCGAGCGGGGCTCGAGGGGCGCAATGAGCAGTTCTTC
CDR3 protein: CASSRAGLEGRNEQFF
clone size: -
J gene: TRBJ2-1
D gene: TRBD2
V gene: TRBV9

CDR3 DNA: TGTGCCAGCAGCCCGCCTATAGAGACCCAGTACTTC
CDR3 protein: CASSPPIETQYF
clone size: -
J gene: TRBJ2-5
D gene: -
V gene: TRBV7-2

CDR3 DNA: TGTGCCAGCAGTCCTGACAGGTACCAAGAGACCCAGTACTTC
CDR3 protein: CASSPDRYQETQYF
clone size: -
J gene: TRBJ2-5
D gene: -
V gene: TRBV11-2

CDR3 DNA: TGTGCCAGCAGCCCAGCGCCAGGGGCCCTTCAGCCCCAGCATTTT
CDR3 protein: CASSPAPGALQPQHF
clone size: -
J gene: TRBJ1-5
D gene: -
V gene: TRBV7-2

CDR3 DNA: TGTGCCAGCTCACTACGACAGGGGATCGATGAGCAGTTCTTC
CDR3 protein: CASSLRQGIDEQFF
clone size: -
J gene: TRBJ2-1
D gene: TRBD1
V gene: TRBV18

CDR3 DNA: TGTGCCAGCAGCCCCGCGGGTCGCGTTACGGGGTCACCCCTCCACTTT
CDR3 protein: CASSPAGRVTGSPLHF
clone size: -
J gene: TRBJ1-6
D gene: -
V gene: TRBV7-2

CDR3 DNA: TGTGCCAGCAGGAATACAGGGGGTCCGTATGGCTACACCTTC
CDR3 protein: CASRNTGGPYGYTF
clone size: -
J gene: TRBJ1-2
D gene: TRBD1
V gene: TRBV7-2